Sequencing of this T cell receptor beta chain was carried out in a study of response to subunit inactivated influenza vaccine. Whole-study findings and limits: With each seasonal influenza vaccination, the authors suggested, few new T cells are recruited.

TCRdb re-called the RT-PCR reads through MiXCR, storing one row per CDR3 protein. Among 610,000 or so distinct CDR3 sequences listed, less than 15% were seen once. Notes on this clonotype: Its antigen is not identified.

V lost 3 bases and J 4 bases, leaving 16 bases between the germline ends. The CDR3 runs to 15 residues. The gene calls are TRBV12-3 or TRBV12-4 and TRBJ2-7, with D possibly TRBD2 on 6 matching bases. The receptor was derived from a man aged 45 to 65 who received an inactivated influenza vaccine. Sequenced here: PBMCs from blood, sampled roughly 12 days after vaccination. The CDR3 is CASSLLLRGGYEQYF. CDR3 in DNA: TGTGCCAGCAGTTTGCTGCTGCGGGGTGGGTACGAGCAGTACTTC.